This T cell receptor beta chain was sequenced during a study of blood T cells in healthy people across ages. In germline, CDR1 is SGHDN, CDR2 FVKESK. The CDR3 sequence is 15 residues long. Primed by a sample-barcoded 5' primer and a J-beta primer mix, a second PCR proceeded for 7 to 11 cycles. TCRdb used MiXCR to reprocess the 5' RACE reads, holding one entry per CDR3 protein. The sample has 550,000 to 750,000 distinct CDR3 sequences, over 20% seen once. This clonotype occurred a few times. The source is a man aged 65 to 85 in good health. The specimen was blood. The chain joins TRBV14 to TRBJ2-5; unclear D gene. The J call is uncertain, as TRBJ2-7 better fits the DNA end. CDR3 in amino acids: CASSQGVRGSYEQYF. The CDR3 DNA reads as TGTGCCAGCAGCCAAGGGGTTCGAGGATCCTACGAGCAGTACTTC.